This TCR beta chain was sequenced in a study of blood T cell repertoires in COVID-19 (dated by TCRdb to the early 2020s). At the level of the whole study: The collaborator samples originated in the United States, Italy and Spain and spanned the acute and convalescent phases of COVID-19. The prospective study material was composed of cDNA or gDNA derived from T cells, B-cell-depleted T cells, or PBMCs. The dataset comprised deeply sampled blood TCRbeta repertoires from subjects exposed to, actively infected with, or recovered from COVID-19. A freely available public database, intended as a resource for researchers studying the immune response to SARS-CoV-2, is where the repertoires were released. The samples were drawn from the first 160 participants of the ongoing ImmuneRACE study and from 1,254 subjects provided by 6 global collaborators. Nearly every sample came with metadata listing a de-identified subject ID, COVID-19 status, age in years and sex. Where HLA class I and class II types were available, the types were taken from metadata supplied by the sample provider, not from assay-based typing.

The germline V gene yields SGHAT for CDR1 and FQNNGV for CDR2. Relative to germline, V is 0 bases shorter and J is 10 bases shorter, with 13 bases between their ends. Inclusive of the bounding cysteine and phenylalanine, the CDR3 is 15 residues long. Solely the CDR3 DNA is kept, with 45 bases framed from the first base. Comment on this clone: Its antigen is currently not known. Base qualities are not recorded, but no much larger clone differs from it by a single base.

Results the study describes overall, beyond this receptor: The quantity of clinical and demographic metadata differed by source and by participant and was supplied without curation.

TCRbeta CDR3 regions were amplified from genomic DNA by means of the immunoSEQ Assay, a bias-controlled multiplex PCR. Processing in the source paper ran as follows. The number of nucleated cells in each sample was estimated from the amplification of reference gene primers within the assay. To quantify the absolute abundance of each unique TCRbeta CDR3 rearrangement, sequence reads were collapsed and filtered. Productive Simpson clonality was computed per sample as the square root of Simpson's diversity index over productive rearrangements. TCRdb took this table from immuneACCESS and kept in-frame rearrangements with V and J called. Such tables lack part of the clones; where checked against another copy, unresolved V genes explain under half of the gap, and the rest is unexplained. The DNA gave D and trimming, while V, J and clone size come from that table. The sample includes a few hundred thousand clones, with 80% to 90% observed a single time. Of the sample, roughly 1.2% falls within the top ten clones.

Enrolling through a virtual design, the prospective study's participants ranged in age from roughly 18 to 95 years and lived across 24 United States geographic areas. In the prospective study, participants were assigned to cohorts based on the clinical history participants reported in a screening survey and a study questionnaire. ImmuneRACE Cohort 3 recovered participants were defined by two consecutive negative NP/OP PCR tests, healthcare professional clearance, or symptom resolution. Each participant in the prospective study had whole blood, serum and a nasopharyngeal or oropharyngeal swab collected by mobile phlebotomists. Additional blood draws and questionnaires over an approximately two-month period could optionally be provided by prospective study participants. Prospective study blood samples were shipped either frozen or at room temperature before DNA extraction.

The sample consisted of PBMCs or T cells enriched from blood (not recorded which). The receptor was derived from a young man who had recovered from COVID-19. Rearrangement joined TRBV11-2 to TRBJ1-6, with TRBD1 perhaps the D gene, on 5 matching bases. Here the CDR3 is given as CASSLDPGLGSPLHF. In nucleotide form, the sequence is TGTGCCAGCAGCTTAGATCCAGGGCTTGGGTCACCCCTCCACTTT.